This TCR beta chain was observed in a study of OX40 agonist ivuxolimab in advanced cancers. The wider study: Across the patients, intravenous ivuxolimab was delivered every 2 weeks at 0.01 to 10 mg/kg. Enrollees could have had prior anti-PD-1, anti-PD-L1 or anti-CTLA-4 therapy, which approximately 40% had received.

Repertoires were generated with immunoSEQ multiplex PCR, while TCRdb's copy carries only in-frame clones and drops some. The sample includes more than 45,000 clones, about 79% of them seen just once. About this clone: Its antigen remains unidentified.

General study findings and limits: More expanded clones were seen, on average, in CD8+ T cells than in CD4+.

Material: CD4+ or CD8+ T cells sorted from blood, obtained in a trial of the OX40 agonist ivuxolimab. This sequence was found in an adult with an advanced solid tumor such as melanoma, head and neck, liver or kidney cancer.

The CDR3 DNA is TGTGCCAGCAGCCAAGATCTCTTAGCGGGGGGGCCCAATGAGCAGTTCTTC. It is translated as CASSQDLLAGGPNEQFF. The gene calls are TRBV14 and TRBJ2-1, with TRBD2 matching over 11 bases. CDR1 and CDR2 (germline): SGHDN, FVKESK. The CDR3 spans 17 residues. Unmatched junction bases numbered 7, after V lost 0 bases and J lost 6 bases.